In its sample, the clone carrying this T cell receptor (beta chain) was seen a few times. This sample was taken from a study of T cells of healthy individuals. TCRdb used MiXCR to reprocess the 5' RACE reads, holding one entry per CDR3 protein. The table shows tens of thousands of distinct CDR3 sequences, with about 15% occurring only once. Germline loops: CDR1 WNHNN, CDR2 SYGVQD (reference sequence). V lost 10 bases, J lost 3 bases, and 13 bases lay in between. The CDR3 consists of 12 residues. The chain links TRBV10-1 to TRBJ2-7; perhaps D is TRBD1 or TRBD2 (5 bases each). The source is a human donor in good health. DNA of the CDR3: TGCGCCAACCCCCGGGACGGCTACGAGCAGTACTTC. Translation: CANPRDGYEQYF.